The T cell receptor (beta chain) under discussion was sequenced for a study of CD8 T cells in Susac syndrome. General study points: It was acknowledged by the study that relatively few individuals were included in its TCR sequencing and HLA analysis.

As for this clonotype: The antigen remains undetermined.

V dropped 5 bases and J dropped 0 bases, with 15 bases sitting between them. CDR1 and CDR2 from the germline V gene are SGHDT and YYEEEE. The CDR3 has 17 residues. The study sequenced TCR beta in blood CD8+ and CD4+ T cells. Random-hexamer reverse transcription was applied to roughly 0.5 to 1 ug RNA. Amplification of TCR beta CDR3 spanned 54 Vbeta and 13 Jbeta via immunoSEQ multiplex PCR. Each CDR3 protein gets one entry after TCRdb re-called the immunoSEQ multiplex PCR reads with MiXCR. The table includes about 47,000 distinct CDR3 sequences, 80% to 95% detected once. The clonotype originates from a human donor in good health. Input material: CD8+ T cells from PBMCs. The chain links TRBV5-6 to TRBJ2-6; possibly TRBD1 for D (6 bases). The CDR3 DNA reads as TGTGCCAGCAGTTCCGGGACAATTACCTCTGGGGCCAACGTCCTGACTTTC. This gives the protein CASSSGTITSGANVLTF.